The 26 T cell receptor beta chains listed next were all sequenced from one sample in a study of a mutant IDH1 vaccine in newly diagnosed glioma. No antigen has been assigned to these receptors. Sample time point: week 23, last vaccination. Vaccination comprised doses that each held 300 ug of mutant IDH1 20-mer peptide, plus topical imiquimod. Generated by immunoSEQ multiplex PCR, the TCRdb table keeps only in-frame clones and is missing some. In the table there are roughly 52,000 clones, 80% of which are singletons. The sample was PBMCs, taken from a glioma patient whose treatment included an IDH1 peptide vaccine. The source is a man in his forties with glioma.

The V and J genes are TRBV6-1 and TRBJ2-7; 8 nucleotides agree with TRBD1. CDR3 length: 15 amino acids. The germline V gene encodes CDR1 MNHNS and CDR2 SASEGT. Trimming took 2 bases from V and 6 from J; bases not matched to a gene: 9. In DNA form, the CDR3 reads TGTGCCAGCAGTGAAAGGAGGACAGGGCAGGGCGAGCAGTACTTC. Its translation is CASSERRTGQGEQYF.

The chain joins TRBV5-6 to TRBJ2-1; D is undetermined. Trimming shortened V by 3 bases and J by 3 bases, and 10 bases separated the two germline ends. In germline, CDR1 is SGHDT, CDR2 YYEEEE. There are 14 residues in the CDR3. The CDR3 DNA is TGTGCCAGCAGCTGGGAAGACGGCTACAATGAGCAGTTCTTC. It yields the protein CASSWEDGYNEQFF.

This chain connects TRBV29-1 to TRBJ2-2, with TRBD2 identical over 7 bases. The CDR3 has 14 amino acids. The trim removed 3 bases at V and 5 bases at J, leaving 6 bases unmatched. Germline assignment: CDR1 SQVTM and CDR2 ANQGSEA. CDR3 loop: CSVDLGGRTGELFF. For the CDR3, the DNA is TGCAGCGTTGATTTGGGGGGGAGGACCGGGGAGCTGTTTTTT.

The chain has TRBV19 and TRBJ1-1, with D unresolved. Germline CDR1 LNHDA, CDR2 SQIVND (reference sequence). V was shortened by 3 bases and J by 4 bases, with 15 bases between the two germline ends. This CDR3 has 15 amino acids. CDR3 in DNA: TGTGCCAGTAGTATCACATCCTCCCTCGGCACTGAAGCTTTCTTT. It encodes CASSITSSLGTEAFF.

This clone turned up a few times. This chain joins TRBV19 and TRBJ2-5; TRBD2 aligns across 13 bases. This CDR3 comprises 15 residues. Unmatched junction bases numbered 8, after V lost 9 bases and J lost 4 bases. In germline, CDR1 is LNHDA, CDR2 SQIVND (reference sequence). As DNA, the CDR3 is TGTGCCAGCCGAGGGACTAGCGGGGCTCGAGAGACCCAGTACTTC. Encoded protein: CASRGTSGARETQYF.

The chain recombines TRBV5-6 with TRBJ1-2; D call uncertain. Trimming stripped 0 bases from V and 4 bases from J, with 7 bases between. The CDR3 loop spans 13 amino acids. Per the germline V gene, CDR1 is SGHDT and CDR2 is YYEEEE. CDR3: CASSLDRLYGYTF. As DNA, the CDR3 is TGTGCCAGCAGCTTGGATCGCCTCTATGGCTACACCTTC.

The J gene is TRBJ1-4, the V gene TRBV6-5; 10 nucleotides agree with TRBD1. The CDR3 sequence is 16 residues long. Losses at the gene ends were 2 bases for V and 8 bases for J; bases not matched to a gene: 8. Germline CDR1 is MNHEY and CDR2 is SVGAGI. The CDR3 sequence is CASSYAGTGEGEKLFF. For the CDR3, the DNA is TGTGCCAGCAGTTACGCGGGGACAGGGGAGGGGGAAAAACTGTTTTTT.

This chain uses TRBV13 with TRBJ2-2, with TRBD2 matching 12 bases. V was pared by 0 bases and J by 1 base, with 3 bases of the junction left unmatched. CDR3 length: 18 amino acids. Germline V gene data show CDR1 as PRHDT and CDR2 as FYEKMQ (reference sequence). Here the CDR3 reads CASSLGQGLAGNTGELFF. Here the CDR3 DNA reads TGTGCCAGCAGCTTAGGTCAGGGACTAGCGGGGAACACCGGGGAGCTGTTTTTT.

The V gene is TRBV19, the J gene TRBJ1-5, with a weak D call TRBD1 (5 bases). Germline loops: CDR1 LNHDA, CDR2 SQIVND (reference sequence). This CDR3 is 16 amino acids long. V lost 2 bases and J 0 bases, leaving 11 bases between the germline ends. The CDR3 sequence: CASSIQGVGSNQPQHF. CDR3 coding DNA: TGTGCCAGTAGTATACAGGGAGTAGGTAGCAATCAGCCCCAGCATTTT.

This clone was seen just once. The V gene is TRBV14, the J gene TRBJ2-3; 7 bases match TRBD1. Germline CDR1 and CDR2: SGHDN and FVKESK. There are 16 residues in the CDR3. Trimming at V came to 3 bases and at J to 0 bases, leaving 6 bases not matched to a gene. The CDR3 is CASSHRTGRSTDTQYF. The CDR3 DNA sequence: TGTGCCAGCAGCCACCGGACAGGCCGTAGCACAGATACGCAGTATTTT. Combining the CDR3 with reference TRBV14 and TRBJ2-3 gives the whole variable domain EAGVTQFPSHSVIEKGQTVTLRCDPISGHDNLYWYRRVMGKEIKFLLHFVKESKQDESGMPNNRFLAERTGGTYSTLKVQPAELEDSGVYFCASSHRTGRSTDTQYFGPGTRLTVL.

The chain couples TRBV9 to TRBJ2-5; D unresolved. CDR1 and CDR2 from the germline V gene are SGDLS and YYNGEE. The V gene lost 0 bases and the J gene lost 9 bases, with 12 bases spanning the gap. The CDR3 loop spans 13 amino acids. Here the CDR3 DNA reads TGTGCCAGCAGCGTAGCTCCCCAAGAAGCCCAGTACTTC. Translation gives CASSVAPQEAQYF.

This chain connects TRBV4-1 to TRBJ2-4; the match to TRBD1 covers 7 bases. J was trimmed by 0 bases and V by 3 bases; bases with no gene match: 11. The length of the CDR3 is 18 residues. Germline V lookup: CDR1 MGHRA, CDR2 YSYEKL. CDR3 sequence (DNA): TGCGCCAGCAGCCATTCAAGCCCGAGACAGGGAGCCAAAAACATTCAGTACTTC. Translation gives CASSHSSPRQGAKNIQYF.

The rearrangement uses TRBV5-6 and TRBJ2-7; D perhaps matches TRBD1 (6 bases). This CDR3 contains 14 residues. V lost 5 bases and J lost 1, with 13 bases in between. Germline V lookup: CDR1 SGHDT, CDR2 YYEEEE. Written as DNA, the CDR3 is TGTGCCAGCAGACCCGACAGGCTGTCCTACGAGCAGTACTTC. This sequence encodes CASRPDRLSYEQYF. Variable domain in full (rest from reference TRBV5-6 and TRBJ2-7): DAGVTQSPTHLIKTRGQQVTLRCSPKSGHDTVSWYQQALGQGPQFIFQYYEEEERQRGNFPDRFSGHQFPNYSSELNVNALLLGDSALYLCASRPDRLSYEQYFGPGTRLTVT.

The chain carries TRBV21-1 and TRBJ1-6. TRBV21-1 is deemed a pseudogene. This CDR3 region has 15 residues. CDR3 sequence (DNA): TGTGCCAGCAGCAAAATTCACAGGAGGAATTCACCCCTCCACTTT. Protein: CASSKIHRRNSPLHF.

The genes are TRBV4-2 and TRBJ2-3, with D perhaps matching TRBD1 (6 bases). Germline V gene lookup returns CDR1 LGHNA and CDR2 YNFKEQ. Trimming stripped 5 bases from V and 2 bases from J, with 26 bases between. The CDR3 spans 19 residues. CDR3 protein: CASSSTINSGERHTDTQYF. The CDR3 DNA follows: TGTGCCAGCAGCTCAACGATTAATTCAGGGGAACGACACACAGATACGCAGTATTTT.

Only a few counts were recorded for this clone. The chain has TRBV2 and TRBJ2-2, with D perhaps matching TRBD1 (6 bases). Between the trimmed V and J ends, which lost 7 bases and 6 bases, there was a span of 18 bases. CDR3 length equals 15 residues. Germline V lookup: CDR1 SNHLY, CDR2 FYNNEI. CDR3 in amino acids: CASKIQGGVAGELFF. The CDR3 DNA follows: TGTGCCAGCAAGATACAGGGTGGGGTGGCCGGGGAGCTGTTTTTT.

The chain has TRBV6-1 and TRBJ1-5; D gene ambiguous. The CDR3 length is 13 residues. The ends were cut back, 4 bases at V and 9 bases at J, with 13 bases in the middle. CDR1 is MNHNS, CDR2 SASEGT, per germline. This chain's CDR3 is CASSVTDEMPQHF. CDR3 coding DNA: TGTGCCAGCAGTGTGACGGATGAGATGCCCCAGCATTTT.

V usage is TRBV29-1 and J usage is TRBJ2-1; 7 nucleotides agree with TRBD2. CDR3 length: 14 amino acids. Germline trimming cut 7 bases from V and 6 bases from J; bases unmatched to any gene: 12. CDR1 is SQVTM and CDR2 is ANQGSEA in the germline V gene. The CDR3 reads CSARPAREGNEQFF. Written as DNA, the CDR3 is TGCAGCGCACGACCAGCGAGGGAGGGCAATGAGCAGTTCTTC.

The J gene is TRBJ2-5, the V gene TRBV29-1, with a possible D match to TRBD2 (7 bases). Germline CDR1 reads SQVTM; CDR2 reads ANQGSEA. Trimming cost V 2 bases and J 7 bases, with 20 bases left between them. The CDR3 totals 15 residues. The CDR3 coding sequence is TGCAGCGTTGAATGGGCGGGGGCCCTCTTAGGGACCCAGTACTTC. Amino acids: CSVEWAGALLGTQYF. Filled out from reference TRBV29-1 and TRBJ2-5, the complete variable domain reads SAVISQKPSRDICQRGTSLTIQCQVDSQVTMMFWYRQQPGQSLTLIATANQGSEATYESGFVIDKFPISRPNLTFSTLTVSNMSPEDSSIYLCSVEWAGALLGTQYFGPGTRLLVL.

The rearrangement joins TRBV18 to TRBJ2-2; TRBD1 is a possible D gene (5 bases). Per the germline V gene, CDR1 is KGHSH and CDR2 is LQKENI. V lost 3 bases and J lost 5, with 13 bases in between. The CDR3 has 15 residues. The CDR3 region has the DNA TGTGCCAGCTCACCCCAAGGGGCCCGAACCGGGGAGCTGTTTTTT. It codes for CASSPQGARTGELFF.

Concerning this clone: At one boundary the junction diverges from the germline segment, which might be a read error. The gene calls are TRBV2 and TRBJ1-6; TRBD1 is a possible D gene (5 bases). Germline CDR1 is SNHLY and CDR2 is FYNNEI. CDR3 size: 14 residues. The CDR3 DNA follows: TGTGCCAGCAGGGAAGTGACAGTTAATTCACCCCTCCACTTT. Its protein product is CASREVTVNSPLHF.

This chain links TRBV5-1 with TRBJ2-5; D is unresolved. CDR1 SGHRS and CDR2 YFSETQ come from the germline V gene. The CDR3 spans 11 residues. V lost 5 bases and J 3 bases, leaving 5 bases between the germline ends. CDR3 amino acids: CASREEETQYF. The CDR3 nucleotides are TGCGCCAGCAGAGAGGAAGAGACCCAGTACTTC.

Only a few counts were recorded for this clone. The CDR3 region has the DNA TGTGCCAGCAGCCAAGGGGGGAGGGGAGGAACTGGAAACACCATATATTTT. Its protein product is CASSQGGRGGTGNTIYF. The J gene is TRBJ1-3, the V gene TRBV4-2; D is perhaps TRBD1 (5 bases). Germline V lookup: CDR1 LGHNA, CDR2 YNFKEQ. V lost 1 base, J lost 2 bases, and 15 bases lay in between. CDR3 length: 17 residues.

This chain connects TRBV5-1 to TRBJ2-5; D possibly corresponds to TRBD2 (6 bases). The CDR3 spans 16 residues. The V and J ends lost 3 bases and 1 base respectively, with 16 bases between them. Germline V CDR1 and CDR2: SGHRS, YFSETQ. CDR3 in DNA: TGCGCCAGCAGCTCCAGGGCGGGGACGCTCCAAGAGACCCAGTACTTC. It is translated as CASSSRAGTLQETQYF.

The rearrangement links TRBV4-1 to TRBJ2-5; maybe TRBD1 (7 bases). The CDR3 extends over 13 amino acids. Deletions cut 0 bases from V and 7 bases from J, with 9 bases between. CDR1 is MGHRA and CDR2 is YSYEKL in the germline V gene. DNA of the CDR3: TGCGCCAGCAGCCAAGATCAGGGGGGGACCCAGTACTTC. This translates into CASSQDQGGTQYF.

Points on this clone: Germline and junction disagree at one end, which may indicate a read error. The chain has TRBV7-7 and TRBJ2-3; 11 positions agree with TRBD2. Germline V gene lookup returns CDR1 SSHAT and CDR2 FNYEAQ (reference sequence). This CDR3 region has 17 residues. The CDR3 loop reads CASTLLAGGKNTDTQYF. DNA for the CDR3: TGTGCTAGCACTCTTTTAGCGGGGGGGAAGAACACAGATACGCAGTATTTT.